These T cell receptor beta chains were read from a single sample in a study of T cell changes during pregnancy in multiple sclerosis. Only in-frame clones appear in the TCRdb table, and some are missing; sequencing was by immunoSEQ multiplex PCR. The repertoire includes roughly 64,000 clones, 90% of them detected once, and over 5% sits in the top ten. The source material was peripheral blood, sampled in the third trimester of pregnancy. The receptors shown here come from a female donor in good health, enrolled as a control in a pregnancy study. Both conserved end residues are part of each CDR3. The order of the fields is J gene, clone size, D gene, V gene, CDR3 DNA, CDR3 protein. A D gene is named only where the DNA matches it firmly. Some rows have no size entry. The others give once, few or many, or a class for an expanded clone.

J: TRBJ2-3; size: .; D: TRBD2; V: TRBV6-5; DNA: TGTGCCAGCAGTATTAGCGGGGGGGCGGATACGCAGTATTTT; CDR3: CASSISGGADTQYF
J: TRBJ1-1; size: .; D: .; V: TRBV5-4; DNA: TGTGCCAGCAGCTTGGAAGGAGGCGGGTACACTGAAGCTTTCTTT; CDR3: CASSLEGGGYTEAFF
J: TRBJ1-1; size: .; D: .; V: TRBV19; DNA: TGTGCCACAGAAGCGGGGGCAGAGGGGGAAGCTTTCTTT; CDR3: CATEAGAEGEAFF
J: TRBJ1-1; size: .; D: TRBD1; V: TRBV6-4; DNA: TGTGCCAGCAGTTTTGCGACAGGGGTGGGGAACACTGAAGCTTTCTTT; CDR3: CASSFATGVGNTEAFF
J: TRBJ2-5; size: once; D: .; V: TRBV4-3; DNA: TGCGCCAGCAGCCAAGAGCGGCTACAGACCCAGTACTTC; CDR3: CASSQERLQTQYF
J: TRBJ1-5; size: .; D: TRBD1; V: TRBV19; DNA: TGTGCCAGTAGTACCCAGACAGGGGGCAATCAGCCCCAGCATTTT; CDR3: CASSTQTGGNQPQHF
J: TRBJ2-1; size: .; D: .; V: TRBV9; DNA: TGTGCCAGCAGCGTAGTCGGACGGAGGGCGAACAATGAGCAGTTCTTC; CDR3: CASSVVGRRANNEQFF
J: TRBJ2-1; size: .; D: TRBD2; V: TRBV6-1; DNA: TGTGCCAGCAGTGCCGGACTAGCGGGACCGTACAATGAGCAGTTCTTC; CDR3: CASSAGLAGPYNEQFF
J: TRBJ1-2; size: .; D: TRBD1; V: TRBV4-1; DNA: TGCGCCAGCAGCCAAGAACAGGGGGCTTATGGCTACACCTTC; CDR3: CASSQEQGAYGYTF
J: TRBJ2-7; size: once; D: .; V: TRBV7-2; DNA: TGTGCCAGCACCGGCAGGGGTGGTCCCTACGAGCAGTACTTC; CDR3: CASTGRGGPYEQYF
J: TRBJ1-4; size: .; D: .; V: TRBV15; DNA: TGTGCCACCAGCAGAGATCGGGGTGAAAAACTGTTTTTT; CDR3: CATSRDRGEKLFF
J: TRBJ2-7; size: .; D: TRBD2; V: TRBV7-2; DNA: TGTGCCAGCAGCTTAGCGTGGGCTAGCGGCATTCTCGAGCAGTACTTC; CDR3: CASSLAWASGILEQYF
J: TRBJ2-7; size: .; D: TRBD2; V: TRBV7-2; DNA: TGTGCCAGCAGCTTAGAAGGCGGGGGGCCTGTAACCTACGAGCAGTACTTC; CDR3: CASSLEGGGPVTYEQYF
J: TRBJ1-3; size: .; D: .; V: TRBV30; DNA: TGTGCCTGGAGCGGTGGAAACACCATATATTTT; CDR3: CAWSGGNTIYF
J: TRBJ1-2; size: .; D: .; V: TRBV29-1; DNA: TGCAGCACTCTGGGCCCTGTCTATGGCTACACCTTC; CDR3: CSTLGPVYGYTF
J: TRBJ2-5; size: .; D: TRBD1; V: TRBV6-1; DNA: TGTGCCAGTAACTCCGGACAGGGGCCATTTGAGACCCAGTACTTC; CDR3: CASNSGQGPFETQYF
J: TRBJ2-4; size: .; D: TRBD2; V: TRBV29-1; DNA: TGCAGCGTTGTGGGGGGGGGCAAAAACATTCAGTACTTC; CDR3: CSVVGGGKNIQYF
J: TRBJ1-2; size: .; D: .; V: TRBV12-1; DNA: TGTGCCAGCAGCTGGCCCCTCGGGAAGGATGGCTACACCTTC; CDR3: CASSWPLGKDGYTF
J: TRBJ1-1; size: .; D: .; V: TRBV5-6; DNA: TGTGCCAGCAGCCCAGGGTTTACGCCTGAAGCTTTCTTT; CDR3: CASSPGFTPEAFF
J: TRBJ2-3; size: .; D: TRBD2; V: TRBV6-4; DNA: TGTGCCAGCAGTGACGGGACTAGCGGCACAGATACGCAGTATTTT; CDR3: CASSDGTSGTDTQYF
J: TRBJ2-7; size: .; D: TRBD1; V: TRBV5-1; DNA: TGCGCCAGCAGCTTGGGATCGACAGGGGGCGGCGAGCAGTACTTC; CDR3: CASSLGSTGGGEQYF
J: TRBJ1-1; size: .; D: .; V: TRBV2; DNA: TGTGCCAGCAGTGAGGGTCAGGGTCTTCCTGAAGCTTTCTTT; CDR3: CASSEGQGLPEAFF
J: TRBJ2-3; size: .; D: .; V: TRBV19; DNA: TGTGCCAGTAGTATAGTGGGGGCTAGCACAGATACGCAGTATTTT; CDR3: CASSIVGASTDTQYF
J: TRBJ1-5; size: .; D: .; V: TRBV29-1; DNA: TGCAGCGTTGGCTCAGGTGGTAGCAATCAGCCCCAGCATTTT; CDR3: CSVGSGGSNQPQHF
J: TRBJ2-2; size: .; D: TRBD2; V: TRBV6-4; DNA: TGTGCCAGCACCCCCGCGGGGGGTACCGGGGAGCTGTTTTTT; CDR3: CASTPAGGTGELFF
J: TRBJ2-1; size: .; D: .; V: TRBV5-4; DNA: TGTGCCAGCAGCTATACCGCGGGGCTACTATACAATGAGCAGTTCTTC; CDR3: CASSYTAGLLYNEQFF
J: TRBJ1-5; size: .; D: TRBD1; V: TRBV4-1; DNA: TGCGCCAGCAGCCAGGGACAGGGAGGGGGCAATCAGCCCCAGCATTTT; CDR3: CASSQGQGGGNQPQHF
J: TRBJ1-6; size: .; D: TRBD1; V: TRBV19; DNA: TGTGCCAGTAGTGGGGACAGCAATTCACCCCTCCACTTT; CDR3: CASSGDSNSPLHF
J: TRBJ1-1; size: .; D: .; V: TRBV6-1; DNA: TGTGCCAGCAGTGATTTCGGACAGATGAACACTGAAGCTTTCTTT; CDR3: CASSDFGQMNTEAFF
J: TRBJ1-2; size: .; D: TRBD1; V: TRBV4-3; DNA: TGCGCCAGCAGCCTAGGGACAGGGAATGGCTACACCTTC; CDR3: CASSLGTGNGYTF
J: TRBJ1-5; size: .; D: .; V: TRBV29-1; DNA: TGCAGCGTCGCCGGGGGGGGGCTCAATCAGCCCCAGCATTTT; CDR3: CSVAGGGLNQPQHF
J: TRBJ2-3; size: .; D: TRBD2; V: TRBV25-1; DNA: TGTGCCAGCAGTGAATTAGCGGGAGGGGATACGCAGTATTTT; CDR3: CASSELAGGDTQYF
J: TRBJ1-2; size: once; D: .; V: TRBV29-1; DNA: TGCAGCGCGGGCCCCGGGGGGCCGAGGGGCTACACCTTC; CDR3: CSAGPGGPRGYTF
J: TRBJ2-7; size: .; D: .; V: TRBV6-5; DNA: TGTGCCAGCAGCCTCGCCCCCCACGGCTCCTACGAGCAGTACTTC; CDR3: CASSLAPHGSYEQYF
J: TRBJ2-7; size: .; D: .; V: TRBV30; DNA: TGTGCCTGGGGTAAGGCGGTCGAGCAGTACTTC; CDR3: CAWGKAVEQYF
J: TRBJ1-5; size: .; D: .; V: TRBV7-2; DNA: TGTGCCAGCAGCTTAAAGGGGGGGGTTCAGCCCCAGCATTTT; CDR3: CASSLKGGVQPQHF
J: TRBJ2-7; size: .; D: .; V: TRBV10-2; DNA: TGCGCCAGCAGTGAGCCTAGCAACTCCTACGAGCAGTACTTC; CDR3: CASSEPSNSYEQYF
J: TRBJ1-5; size: .; D: TRBD1; V: TRBV6-1; DNA: TGTGCCAGCAGTGAAGCCGGACAGGTGACGCCCCAGCATTTT; CDR3: CASSEAGQVTPQHF
J: TRBJ1-1; size: .; D: TRBD1; V: TRBV10-2; DNA: TGCGCCAGCAGCCCAGGGGGCGGGAGCACTGAAGCTTTCTTT; CDR3: CASSPGGGSTEAFF
J: TRBJ1-3; size: once; D: TRBD1; V: TRBV5-1; DNA: TGCGCCAGCAGCGCACGGACAGGGGAGGGAAACACCATATATTTT; CDR3: CASSARTGEGNTIYF